There are a few counts of the clone carrying this T cell receptor (beta chain). Antigen: not known. Quantitative 5'-RACE was performed with molecular barcodes, and it yielded the TCR beta libraries. TCRdb re-called the 5' RACE reads through MiXCR, storing one row per CDR3 protein. The table includes almost 250,000 distinct CDR3 sequences, 32% detected once. After removal of 4 bases from V and 4 bases from J, the junction contained 3 bases not matched to a gene. CDR3 length: 13 residues. Germline V gene lookup returns CDR1 DFQATT and CDR2 SNEGSKA (reference sequence). This record belongs to a study of CD8 T cells in ankylosing spondylitis. General study findings and limits: From matched ankylosing spondylitis synovial fluid, disease-linked clones were reportedly recovered at significantly enriched levels.

The chain joins TRBV20-1 to TRBJ2-1; 8 positions match TRBD2. The receptor comes from a male donor with ankylosing spondylitis or in good health (not recorded which). The material sequenced was blood, either unsorted or a sorted T cell fraction (not recorded which). In DNA form, the CDR3 reads TGCAGTGCTACCCGGGGGGGATACAATGAGCAGTTCTTC. Translated: CSATRGGYNEQFF.